Here is one T cell receptor beta chain with its context. Regarding treatment: roughly 18 received Ad26.COV2.S at low or high dose, single or two shots; 5 received placebo; per-sample allocation not given. The study sampled participants on day 63 after the first vaccine or placebo injection. There are 17 residues in the CDR3. Measured with immunoSEQ multiplex PCR; TCRdb has only the in-frame clones, and not every one. This sample yields almost 400,000 clones, of which around 89% are seen a single time; 1.5% to 2% belongs to the top ten. The data originate from a study of Ad26.COV2.S vaccination and SARS-CoV-2 variants.

The chain combines TRBV1 with TRBJ2-1; the table's D gene call, TRBD2, was not cross checked with the DNA. TRBV1 is assigned pseudogene status. The specimen was peripheral blood, collected in a trial of Ad26.COV2.S vaccine versus placebo. This receptor was identified in a person between 18 and 65 years old who received the Ad26.COV2.S COVID-19 vaccine or a placebo. The CDR3 sequence: CTSSQTPPGLASNEQFF. The CDR3 DNA reads as TGCACCAGCAGCCAAACACCGCCGGGACTAGCATCAAATGAGCAGTTCTTC.